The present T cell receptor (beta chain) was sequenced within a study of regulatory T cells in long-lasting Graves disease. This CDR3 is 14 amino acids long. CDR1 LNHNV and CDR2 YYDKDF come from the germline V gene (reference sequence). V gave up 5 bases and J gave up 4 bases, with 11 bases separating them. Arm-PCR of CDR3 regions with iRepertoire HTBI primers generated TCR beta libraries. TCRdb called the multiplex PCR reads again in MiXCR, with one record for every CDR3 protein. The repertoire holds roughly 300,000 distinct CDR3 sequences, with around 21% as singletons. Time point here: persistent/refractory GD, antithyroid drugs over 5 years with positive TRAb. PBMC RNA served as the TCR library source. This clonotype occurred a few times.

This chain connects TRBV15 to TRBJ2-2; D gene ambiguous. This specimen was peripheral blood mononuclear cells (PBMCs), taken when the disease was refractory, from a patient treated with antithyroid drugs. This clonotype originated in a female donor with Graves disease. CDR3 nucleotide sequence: TGTGCCACCAGCGAGAGGCTTGGCACCGGGGAGCTGTTTTTT. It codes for CATSERLGTGELFF.